The 21 T cell receptor beta chains listed next were all sequenced from one sample in a study of T-cell memory formation after mild COVID-19 (dated by TCRdb to about 2021). Library preparation was by 5' RACE. The data were produced on an Illumina NovaSeq 6000. TCRdb ran its own pipeline on the public reads, namely fastp trimming at Q25 and MiXCR clone calling, and kept in-frame beta chains. Rows with one shared CDR3 protein collapse into an entry with the most common genes and DNA. The sample table holds around 120,000 distinct CDR3 sequences, of which roughly 15% were seen once. The ten largest clonotypes hold about 14% of the sample. Material for sequencing was PBMCs or a T cell subset sorted from them (not recorded which). The receptors stem from an adult woman who had mild COVID-19 (a few samples of this study predate the infection). The sample titles of this study are shuffled in the database, so cell type and time point are left out; the donor was told from shared clones.

The chain couples TRBV7-6 to TRBJ2-3, with D possibly matching TRBD1 (5 bases). Trimming cost V 5 bases and J 9 bases, with 18 bases left between them. CDR3 length: 14 residues. Germline assignment: CDR1 SGHVS and CDR2 FNYEAQ. CDR3 coding DNA: TGTGCCAGCAGCCTGTCCGGGTCCCCAGGGACGCAGTATTTT. Protein: CASSLSGSPGTQYF.

This clonotype was picked up a small number of times. The chain has TRBV5-1 and TRBJ1-1; D gene uncertain. CDR3 size: 15 residues. V dropped 4 bases and J dropped 3 bases, with 16 bases sitting between them. Germline V lookup: CDR1 SGHRS, CDR2 YFSETQ. The CDR3 bases are TGCGCCAGCAGCCCGACCCTGAGGAGGGACACTGAAGCTTTCTTT. The encoded protein is CASSPTLRRDTEAFF.

This clonotype was detected a few times. The chain uses TRBV29-1 and TRBJ2-7; 7 bases agree with TRBD1. Germline CDR1 is SQVTM and CDR2 is ANQGSEA. CDR3 length equals 13 residues. The junction had 5 bases not matched to a gene; V was cut back by 4 bases and J by 2 bases. This CDR3 is CSVAPTGTYEQYF. In nucleotides, the CDR3 is TGCAGCGTTGCTCCGACAGGGACCTACGAGCAGTACTTC.

A few counts support this clonotype. J is TRBJ2-1 and V is TRBV7-2; D may match TRBD1 or TRBD2 (5 bases each). CDR1 and CDR2 from the germline V gene are SGHTA and FQGNSA. Trimming took 5 bases from V and 5 from J, leaving 19 bases between them. CDR3 length: 16 amino acids. CDR3 residues: CASSRLGARANNEQFF. CDR3 DNA sequence: TGTGCCAGCAGCAGACTCGGGGCTAGGGCGAACAATGAGCAGTTCTTC.

This clonotype occurred a few times. The CDR3 is CATSRAPNNEQFF. CDR3 sequence (DNA): TGTGCCACCAGCCGGGCTCCTAACAATGAGCAGTTCTTC. J is TRBJ2-1 and V is TRBV15, with D hard to call. Per germline, CDR1 LNHNV and CDR2 YYDKDF (reference sequence). The CDR3 is made up of 13 amino acids. V dropped 5 bases and J dropped 5 bases, with 10 bases sitting between them.

A few counts support this clonotype. A single base separates this from a much larger clone, so it may be a read error. This chain connects TRBV20-1 to TRBJ2-3; TRBD2 agrees at 9 bases. J gave up 10 bases and V 2 bases, and 10 bases lay outside the gene matches. CDR1 and CDR2 (germline): DFQATT, SNEGSKA (reference sequence). This CDR3 comprises 14 residues. The CDR3 region is CSARHTLAGIAQYF. DNA for the CDR3: TGCAGTGCTAGACATACCCTAGCGGGAATTGCGCAGTATTTT.

CDR3 sequence reads: CASSYRGGQPQHF. The CDR3 nucleotides read TGTGCCAGCAGTTACAGGGGTGGGCAGCCCCAGCATTTT. This rearrangement joins TRBV12-3 or TRBV12-4 to TRBJ1-5, with 7 bases matching TRBD1. This CDR3 spans 13 amino acids. Trimming cost V 4 bases and J 7 bases; bases outside gene matches: 4.

This clonotype has a count of ten or more. This chain joins TRBV4-2 and TRBJ2-7; 10 nucleotides match TRBD1. Looked up from germline, CDR1 is LGHNA and CDR2 is YNFKEQ. This CDR3 comprises 16 residues. V was clipped by 2 bases and J by 7 bases; unmatched bases: 11. CDR3 sequence (DNA): TGTGCCAGCAGCCAAAAGGAAGGGACAGGGGCGCATGAGCAGTACTTC. This gives the protein CASSQKEGTGAHEQYF.

The chain has TRBV29-1 and TRBJ2-1, with TRBD2 matching over 8 bases. Germline values: CDR1 SQVTM, CDR2 ANQGSEA. The CDR3 extends over 13 amino acids. With V trimmed by 4 bases and J by 2 bases, 1 base remained unmatched. The CDR3 coding sequence is TGCAGCGTTGTACTAGCGGCCTACAATGAGCAGTTCTTC. Its protein product is CSVVLAAYNEQFF.

This clonotype has more than one count but fewer than ten. The chain joins TRBV20-1 to TRBJ1-2; D uncertain. Germline V CDR1 and CDR2: DFQATT, SNEGSKA (reference sequence). Trimming stripped 1 base from V and 3 bases from J, with 9 bases between. The CDR3 covers 13 residues. The CDR3 is CSARGPDDYGYTF. DNA for the CDR3: TGCAGTGCTAGAGGGCCGGACGACTATGGCTACACCTTC.

Only a few counts were recorded for this clonotype. This sequence joins TRBV3-1 and TRBJ2-4, with D perhaps TRBD1 or TRBD2 (5 bases each). V lost 2 bases to trimming and J lost 4 bases, with 12 bases between them. Germline V CDR1 and CDR2: LGHDT, YNNKEL (reference sequence). The CDR3 has 15 amino acids. CDR3 sequence (DNA): TGTGCCAGCAGCCAACCGGGGACCGCTAAAAACATTCAGTACTTC. Its translation is CASSQPGTAKNIQYF.

The rearrangement uses TRBV10-3 and TRBJ2-3; D call uncertain. Germline values: CDR1 ENHRY, CDR2 SYGVKD. V dropped 10 bases and J dropped 6 bases, with 23 bases sitting between them. This CDR3 is built from 15 residues. The CDR3 sequence is CATTPGDGARDTQYF. CDR3 DNA: TGTGCCACGACTCCGGGTGATGGCGCGCGGGATACGCAGTATTTT.

The chain couples TRBV15 to TRBJ2-7, with 14 bases that match TRBD2. Germline trimming cut 5 bases from V and 4 bases from J; bases unmatched to any gene: 4. CDR1 and CDR2 (germline): LNHNV, YYDKDF (reference sequence). This CDR3 comprises 15 residues. In DNA form, the CDR3 reads TGTGCCACCAGCGACCGACTAGCGGGAGGGTACGAGCAGTACTTC. This translates into CATSDRLAGGYEQYF.

The chain uses TRBV7-2 and TRBJ1-3; no reliable D call. Germline V lookup: CDR1 SGHTA, CDR2 FQGNSA. The V end lost 1 base, the J end lost 3 bases, and 4 bases lay between the germline ends. This CDR3 has 13 residues. The CDR3 DNA sequence: TGTGCCAGCAGCTTAGGGGGTGGAAACACCATATATTTT. Its translation: CASSLGGGNTIYF.

The sample holds a few counts of this clonotype. The V and J genes are TRBV5-1 and TRBJ2-3, with D perhaps TRBD1 or TRBD2 (5 bases each). This CDR3 has 16 residues. Germline CDR1 reads SGHRS; CDR2 reads YFSETQ. Trimming removed 4 bases from V and 0 bases from J, with 15 bases in between. The CDR3 region is CASSIRQRGSTDTQYF. DNA of the CDR3: TGCGCCAGCAGCATTCGACAGAGGGGTAGCACAGATACGCAGTATTTT.

This clonotype has a count of ten or more. J is TRBJ1-5 and V is TRBV7-3; no reliable D call. The CDR3 extends over 15 amino acids. The germline V gene has CDR1 SGHTA and CDR2 FQGTGA. V was pared by 5 bases and J by 2 bases, with 13 bases between. The CDR3 here is CASSESDGCNQPQHF. CDR3 coding DNA: TGTGCCAGCAGCGAATCCGACGGTTGCAATCAGCCCCAGCATTTT.

The gene calls are TRBV5-1 and TRBJ2-3; D gene unclear. The CDR3 runs 13 residues. Deletions cut 0 bases from V and 4 bases from J, with 6 bases between. Germline V lookup: CDR1 SGHRS, CDR2 YFSETQ. CDR3 in amino acids: CASSLVGPDTQYF. CDR3 bases: TGCGCCAGCAGCTTGGTTGGGCCAGATACGCAGTATTTT.

This clonotype has only a few counts. The gene calls are TRBV11-2 and TRBJ2-1; tentatively, D is TRBD2 (5 bases). The CDR3 has 17 residues. The ends were cut back, 5 bases at V and 4 bases at J, with 21 bases in the middle. CDR1 is SGHAT and CDR2 is FQNNGV in the germline V gene. CDR3 bases: TGTGCCAGCAGCGCGAATTATGAGCGGAGAAATTACAATGAGCAGTTCTTC. It translates to CASSANYERRNYNEQFF.

Turning to this clonotype: The junction departs from the called germline gene at one end, perhaps through a read error. V is TRBV3-1 and J is TRBJ2-3, with 9 bases aligning to TRBD2. Germline V gives CDR1 LGHDT, CDR2 YNNKEL (reference sequence). The CDR3 totals 17 residues. The CDR3 region is CASSYILTSGMTDMQYF. DNA for the CDR3: TGTGCCAGCAGTTATATTCTGACTAGCGGTATGACAGATATGCAGTATTTT.

The chain's CDR3 is CATSTRLGSYNEQFF. The CDR3 DNA follows: TGTGCCACCAGCACACGCCTGGGGTCCTACAATGAGCAGTTCTTC. V usage is TRBV15 and J usage is TRBJ2-1, with D uncertain. CDR1 LNHNV and CDR2 YYDKDF come from the germline V gene (reference sequence). Trimming cost V 4 bases and J 1 base, with 11 bases left between them. The CDR3 has 15 amino acids. The variable domain in full, completed from reference TRBV15 and TRBJ2-1, reads DAMVIQNPRYQVTQFGKPVTLSCSQTLNHNVMYWYQQKSSQAPKLLFHYYDKDFNNEADTPDNFQSRRPNTSFCFLDIRSPGLGDTAMYLCATSTRLGSYNEQFFGPGTRLTVL.

This clonotype showed up many times. This rearrangement joins TRBV7-2 to TRBJ2-6; D not resolved. The CDR3 covers 15 residues. The V end was cut by 2 bases, the J end by 0 bases, with 5 bases between. Germline CDR1 SGHTA, CDR2 FQGNSA. CDR3 sequence: CASSLSGSGANVLTF. In DNA form, the CDR3 reads TGTGCCAGCAGCTTAAGTGGCTCTGGGGCCAACGTCCTGACTTTC.